Following are 21 T cell receptor beta chains from one sample sequenced in a study of T-cell reconstitution after alpha-beta-depleted transplantation in children (TCRdb year 2016). This specimen's treatment or condition label, per the study, means: allogeneic hematopoietic cell transplantation with graft depleted of TCRalphabeta T cells and CD19 B cells. Library method: PCR. Sequencing was carried out with an Illumina HiSeq 2500. Molecular barcoding was employed in the preparation of TCR libraries, with unique molecular identifiers being used to normalize TCRbeta repertoire quantification. TCRdb reran the public reads through fastp at Q25 and MiXCR, keeping productive beta chains. A single entry per CDR3 protein holds the most common genes and DNA from its merged rows. Recorded for this sample are roughly 400,000 distinct CDR3 sequences; 43% of them occurred a single time. Of the sample, roughly a quarter is held by the ten largest clones.

Specimen: PBMCs, collected before TCRalphabeta/CD19-depleted stem cell transplant. These receptors all come from a girl aged 2-10 years with aplastic anemia, due to receive a stem cell transplant.

This clonotype was counted at least ten times. The chain carries TRBV20-1 and TRBJ2-1; either TRBD1 or TRBD2 may supply D (5 bases each). The CDR3 is 14 residues long. Germline V lookup: CDR1 DFQATT, CDR2 SNEGSKA (reference sequence). V lost 6 bases and J lost 4, with 16 bases in between. CDR3 nucleotides: TGCAGTGCCCATCGGGACGCCAGTTACAATGAGCAGTTCTTC. Protein: CSAHRDASYNEQFF.

The V and J genes are TRBV11-2 and TRBJ2-1, with D perhaps matching TRBD2 (5 bases). The germline V and J ends were trimmed by 6 bases and 9 bases, with 21 bases remaining between them. The CDR3 length is 15 residues. Germline V gives CDR1 SGHAT, CDR2 FQNNGV. CDR3 region: CASSQWSRGQGEQFF. The DNA of the CDR3 is TGTGCCAGCAGTCAATGGTCGCGAGGGCAAGGTGAGCAGTTCTTC.

This clonotype was detected only a few times. The genes are TRBV6-2 or TRBV6-3 and TRBJ2-7; a possible D gene is TRBD1 (6 bases). The germline V and J ends were trimmed by 2 bases and 4 bases, with 6 bases remaining between them. The CDR3 runs 12 residues. Germline assignment: CDR1 MNHEY and CDR2 SVGEGT. The CDR3 loop reads CASSYGQYEQYF. DNA for the CDR3: TGTGCCAGCAGTTACGGACAGTACGAGCAGTACTTC.

The sample holds a few counts of this clonotype. CDR3 sequence (DNA): TGCGCCAGCAGCTTGGCCCCCGGGGAGACCCAGTACTTC. Translation gives CASSLAPGETQYF. The chain uses TRBV5-1 and TRBJ2-5, with D hard to call. Germline CDR1 reads SGHRS; CDR2 reads YFSETQ. V was cut by 0 bases and J by 5 bases, with 8 bases left in between. This CDR3 comprises 13 residues.

Only one count was recorded for this clonotype. The J gene is TRBJ2-6, the V gene TRBV28, with unresolved D. This CDR3 is built from 14 residues. Germline CDR1 MDHEN, CDR2 SYDVKM. With 5 bases removed from V and 4 bases from J, the gap between germline ends came to 9 bases. CDR3 residues: CASSVPSGANVLTF. The DNA for the CDR3 is TGTGCCAGCAGTGTGCCCTCCGGGGCCAACGTCCTGACTTTC.

This clonotype has only a few counts. V gene TRBV3-1 combines with J gene TRBJ2-5; TRBD2 agrees at 8 bases. The CDR3 spans 16 residues. The V segment lost 4 bases and the J segment 1 base; nucleotides outside the gene matches: 8. Per the germline V gene, CDR1 is LGHDT and CDR2 is YNNKEL (reference sequence). CDR3 in amino acids: CASSPSSGRRQETQYF. The DNA of the CDR3 is TGTGCCAGCAGCCCGTCTAGCGGGCGTCGCCAAGAGACCCAGTACTTC.

For the CDR3, the DNA is TGCAGTGCTAGAGAACTCAAGGGGGGCCTCCCCACTGAAGCTTTCTTT. Its translation: CSARELKGGLPTEAFF. This sequence joins TRBV20-1 and TRBJ1-1; tentative D call: TRBD1 (6 bases). The CDR3 is 16 residues long. V lost 0 bases and J 4 bases, leaving 18 bases between the germline ends. Germline V lookup: CDR1 DFQATT, CDR2 SNEGSKA (reference sequence).

This clonotype was seen only a few times. The V gene is TRBV19, the J gene TRBJ2-7; 8 nucleotides match TRBD2. V trimming: 6 bases; J trimming: 6 bases; junction bases outside the gene matches: 7. The CDR3 length is 13 residues. Germline CDR1 and CDR2: LNHDA and SQIVND (reference sequence). In DNA form, the CDR3 reads TGTGCCAGTAGGCCGCGCGGGGGGCCCGAGCAGTACTTC. This gives the protein CASRPRGGPEQYF.

The V call is TRBV18, the J call TRBJ2-1; tentative D call: TRBD2 (5 bases). This CDR3 has 15 amino acids. V was trimmed by 6 bases and J by 4 bases, leaving 16 bases between them. CDR1 KGHSH and CDR2 LQKENI come from the germline V gene. The CDR3 sequence is CASSHPAGLYNEQFF. The DNA for the CDR3 is TGTGCCAGCTCTCACCCGGCGGGTCTATACAATGAGCAGTTCTTC.

Only a few counts were recorded for this clonotype. The chain recombines TRBV7-2 with TRBJ2-7; D possibly matches TRBD1 or TRBD2 (5 bases each). Germline assignment: CDR1 SGHTA and CDR2 FQGNSA. Between the trimmed V and J ends, which lost 5 bases and 5 bases, there was a span of 10 bases. The CDR3 has 12 amino acids. Here the CDR3 DNA reads TGTGCCAGCAGCCTCCGGGGCCACGAGCAGTACTTC. This encodes CASSLRGHEQYF.

This sequence joins TRBV20-1 and TRBJ2-6; D assignment may be TRBD1 or TRBD2 (5 bases each). Trimming took off 3 bases at V and 1 base at J, with 10 bases between the two ends. The CDR3 spans 15 residues. Germline CDR1 reads DFQATT; CDR2 reads SNEGSKA (reference sequence). The CDR3 bases are TGCAGTGCTAGCGGGGCAGGGTCTGGGGCCAACGTCCTGACTTTC. This codes for CSASGAGSGANVLTF.

The J gene is TRBJ2-1, the V gene TRBV5-1, with TRBD1 matching 9 bases. Germline V CDR1 and CDR2: SGHRS, YFSETQ. CDR3 length: 16 amino acids. The V segment lost 0 bases and the J segment 5 bases; nucleotides outside the gene matches: 6. The CDR3 protein is CASSLDAGTGNNEQFF. The CDR3 DNA sequence: TGCGCCAGCAGCTTGGACGCCGGGACAGGGAACAATGAGCAGTTCTTC.

This clonotype occurred many times. The chain couples TRBV20-1 to TRBJ2-3; 11 nucleotides line up with TRBD2. Trimming removed 6 bases from V and 7 bases from J; junction bases left unmatched: 6. The CDR3 has 13 amino acids. Germline CDR1 reads DFQATT; CDR2 reads SNEGSKA (reference sequence). In nucleotides, the CDR3 is TGCAGTGCCTTCGGACTAGCGGGTCATACGCAGTATTTT. Translated: CSAFGLAGHTQYF.

The V call is TRBV4-1, the J call TRBJ2-3; D might be TRBD1 or TRBD2, each matching 5 bases. Trimming pared 4 bases from V and 4 bases from J, leaving 15 bases between. The CDR3 runs to 15 residues. Germline-derived CDR1 and CDR2 are MGHRA and YSYEKL. The CDR3 nucleotides are TGCGCCAGCAGCCCTAGGGACCTCTTGGCAGATACGCAGTATTTT. Amino acid sequence: CASSPRDLLADTQYF.

The J gene is TRBJ2-5, the V gene TRBV5-1, with 11 bases that match TRBD1. This CDR3 comprises 16 residues. Germline V gene data show CDR1 as SGHRS and CDR2 as YFSETQ. Trimming removed 0 bases from V and 6 bases from J; junction bases left unmatched: 7. The chain's CDR3 is CASSLERTGGRKTQYF. Here the CDR3 DNA reads TGCGCCAGCAGCTTGGAACGGACAGGGGGCAGGAAGACCCAGTACTTC.

This clonotype was seen more than once but under ten times. The chain has TRBV3-1 and TRBJ2-7; no clear D gene. CDR1 is LGHDT, CDR2 YNNKEL, per germline (reference sequence). There are 17 residues in the CDR3. Trimming removed 0 bases at V and 6 bases at J, with 21 bases between. This chain's CDR3 is CASSQEGYGLAPVEQYF. CDR3 nucleotides: TGTGCCAGCAGCCAAGAGGGGTACGGCCTGGCACCTGTCGAGCAGTACTTC.

The chain recombines TRBV3-1 with TRBJ1-1, with D uncertain. There are 18 residues in the CDR3. V was clipped by 4 bases and J by 0 bases, with 21 bases between them. Per the germline V gene, CDR1 is LGHDT and CDR2 is YNNKEL (reference sequence). CDR3 in amino acids: CASSPLFQREGMNTEAFF. The CDR3 DNA reads as TGTGCCAGCAGCCCCTTATTTCAGCGGGAGGGAATGAACACTGAAGCTTTCTTT.

This clonotype showed up just a few times. The CDR3 protein is CASSNKVVRTTLYNEQFF. The CDR3 DNA sequence: TGTGCCAGCAGTAACAAAGTGGTGAGGACTACACTCTACAATGAGCAGTTCTTC. The chain joins TRBV9 to TRBJ2-1; TRBD2 is a possible D gene (6 bases). This CDR3 comprises 18 residues. V lost 5 bases to trimming and J lost 3 bases, with 24 bases between them. The germline gives CDR1 SGDLS, CDR2 YYNGEE.

The chain is built from TRBV29-1 and TRBJ1-2; 12 bases agree with TRBD1. CDR3 length: 14 amino acids. Unmatched junction bases numbered 10, after V lost 6 bases and J lost 8 bases. Germline V gives CDR1 SQVTM, CDR2 ANQGSEA. The CDR3 nucleotides are TGCAGCGTCGGATGGGGACAGGGGGCGGAGGGCTACACCTTC. This sequence encodes CSVGWGQGAEGYTF.

A few counts support this clonotype. The rearrangement links TRBV7-9 to TRBJ2-2; D is unresolved. CDR3 size: 16 residues. Germline values: CDR1 SEHNR, CDR2 FQNEAQ (reference sequence). The V gene lost 5 bases and the J gene lost 3 bases, with 16 bases spanning the gap. DNA for the CDR3: TGTGCCAGCAGCCCTGGTGATGGTGGTGACACCGGGGAGCTGTTTTTT. As protein: CASSPGDGGDTGELFF.

The chain uses TRBV5-1 and TRBJ1-2; D call uncertain. V dropped 0 bases and J dropped 4 bases, with 16 bases sitting between them. The CDR3 length is 16 residues. Germline V gene lookup returns CDR1 SGHRS and CDR2 YFSETQ. CDR3 nucleotide sequence: TGCGCCAGCAGCTTGGAGTTATCCGCCCGGGGCTATGGCTACACCTTC. This translates into CASSLELSARGYGYTF. The variable domain in full, completed from reference TRBV5-1 and TRBJ1-2, reads KAGVTQTPRYLIKTRGQQVTLSCSPISGHRSVSWYQQTPGQGLQFLFEYFSETQRNKGNFPGRFSGRQFSNSRSEMNVSTLELGDSALYLCASSLELSARGYGYTFGSGTRLTVV.